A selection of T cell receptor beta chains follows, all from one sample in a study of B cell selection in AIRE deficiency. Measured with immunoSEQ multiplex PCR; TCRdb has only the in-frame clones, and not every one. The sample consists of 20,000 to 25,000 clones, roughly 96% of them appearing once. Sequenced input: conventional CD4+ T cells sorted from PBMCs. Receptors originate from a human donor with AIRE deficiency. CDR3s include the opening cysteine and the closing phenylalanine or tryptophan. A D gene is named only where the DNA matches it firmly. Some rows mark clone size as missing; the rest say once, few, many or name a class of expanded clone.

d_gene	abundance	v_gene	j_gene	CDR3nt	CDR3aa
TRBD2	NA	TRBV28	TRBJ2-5	TGTGCCAGCAGTCCTAGCGGGAGAGAGGAGACCCAGTACTTC	CASSPSGREETQYF
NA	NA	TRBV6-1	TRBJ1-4	TGTGCCAGCAGTGTTAATCGGGGAAGTAATGAAAAACTGTTTTTT	CASSVNRGSNEKLFF
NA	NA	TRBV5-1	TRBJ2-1	TGCGCCAGCAGCTTGGTGGGGATACAGACCTACAATGAGCAGTTCTTC	CASSLVGIQTYNEQFF
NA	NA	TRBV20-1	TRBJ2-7	TGCAGTGCCGAGTTTCGGTCGGGGCAGTACTTC	CSAEFRSGQYF
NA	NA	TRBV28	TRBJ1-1	TGTGCCAGCAGTTCACCCCGGAAACCGGGACATATGAACACTGAAGCTTTCTTT	CASSSPRKPGHMNTEAFF
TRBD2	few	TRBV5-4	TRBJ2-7	TGTGCCAGCAGCTTACAATCGGGGAGGGAGTCCTTC	CASSLQSGRESF
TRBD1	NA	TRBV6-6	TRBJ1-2	TGTGCCAGCAGTTGGGACAGGGGGTATGGCTACACCTTC	CASSWDRGYGYTF
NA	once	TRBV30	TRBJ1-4	TGTGCCTGGAGTGGGACAGAAAAACTGTTTTTT	CAWSGTEKLFF
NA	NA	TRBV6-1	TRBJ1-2	TGTGCCACCCACAGAGGAGGGCTGGGCTATGGCTACACCTTC	CATHRGGLGYGYTF
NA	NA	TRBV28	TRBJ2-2	TGTGCCAGCAGCCCGACAGGTCCCCAACTGTTTTTT	CASSPTGPQLFF
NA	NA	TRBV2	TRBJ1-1	TGTGCCAGCAGTGAAGTTAAGGCTGTCGGCACTGAAGCTTTCTTT	CASSEVKAVGTEAFF
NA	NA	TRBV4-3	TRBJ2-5	TGCGCCAGCAGCCAGACCAGCACGGCGCAAGGAGAGACCCAGTACTTC	CASSQTSTAQGETQYF
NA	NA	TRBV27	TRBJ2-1	TGTGCCAGCAGTCGGAGTAATGAGCAGTTCTTC	CASSRSNEQFF
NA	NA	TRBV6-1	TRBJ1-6	TGTGCCAGCATCGTGGGGAATTCACCCCTCCACTTT	CASIVGNSPLHF
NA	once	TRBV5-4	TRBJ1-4	TGTGCCAGCAGCCAAGAAATCGGGCGCCTTAATGAAAAACTGTTTTTT	CASSQEIGRLNEKLFF
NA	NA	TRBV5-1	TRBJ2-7	TGCGCCAGCAGCCTACAGCGACAGTTGGGGTCGTCCTACGAGCAGTACTTC	CASSLQRQLGSSYEQYF
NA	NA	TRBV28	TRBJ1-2	TGTGCCAGCAGGAGGGACGGGACTAACTATGGCTACACCTTC	CASRRDGTNYGYTF
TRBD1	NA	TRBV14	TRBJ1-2	TGTGCCAGCAGCCCGGGGACAGGTTTGCTATCCCCCGCTAACTATGGCTACACCTTC	CASSPGTGLLSPANYGYTF
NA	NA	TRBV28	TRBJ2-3	TGTGCGAGCGGACGGGAAACAGATACGCAGTATTTT	CASGRETDTQYF
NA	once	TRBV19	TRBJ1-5	TGTGCCAGTAGTACAATCATGGACGGCAATCAGCCCCAGCATTTT	CASSTIMDGNQPQHF